This TCR beta chain derives from a study of CD8+CD57+ T cells in acquired aplastic anemia. For the study at large: The study obtained an average of roughly 3 ug of DNA from sorted CD4+ and CD8+ cells.

Genomic DNA provided the template from which TCR beta VDJ and CDR3 profiles were obtained. TCRdb re-called the reads with MiXCR, one entry per CDR3 protein. The repertoire includes roughly 290,000 distinct CDR3 sequences, about 50% of them detected once, and 1% to 1.5% sits in the top ten. Sequencing was done on patients that had shown CD8+CD57+ cell expansion by flow cytometry. The V and J ends lost 9 bases and 5 bases, in that order; junction bases with no gene match: 18. Germline V gene sequence: CDR1 LNHNV, CDR2 YYDKDF (reference sequence). The CDR3 loop spans 18 amino acids. The sample consisted of sorted CD4+, CD8+, or CD8+CD57+ T cells (not recorded which) from PBMCs. The chain joins TRBV15 to TRBJ2-1; 11 bases map to TRBD2. The sequence was obtained from a human donor with aplastic anemia. The CDR3 DNA is TGTGCCACAGAGGGGTCCGATATACTAGCGGGAGATAACAATGAGCAGTTCTTC. Translating gives CATEGSDILAGDNNEQFF.